One and the same sample provided the 25 T cell receptor beta chains below, sequenced in a study of lung T cells in sarcoidosis with Löfgren's syndrome. TCRdb processed the reads anew with MiXCR; each CDR3 protein has one entry. The table has 1,000 to 1,300 distinct CDR3 sequences, roughly 22% seen once. Source material: CD4+ T cells from PBMCs. The receptors originated from a human donor with sarcoidosis (Löfgren's syndrome or another form), or a control subject (not recorded which).

This clonotype is large by share. The chain couples TRBV6-1 to TRBJ1-5; the match to TRBD1 covers 7 bases. The CDR3 sequence is 15 residues long. The V gene's germline CDR1 is MNHNS and CDR2 SASEGT. V lost 5 bases and J lost 5; bases outside the gene matches: 9. CDR3 sequence (DNA): TGTGCCAGCAGTTATACCTCTGGGACAGATCAGCCCCAGCATTTT. It specifies CASSYTSGTDQPQHF.

In regard to this clonotype: One end of the junction varies from germline; a read error may be responsible. The chain uses TRBV14 and TRBJ1-1, with 8 bases identical to TRBD1. Germline CDR1 is SGHDN and CDR2 is FVKESK. The CDR3 length is 15 residues. The CDR3 DNA reads as TGTGACAGCAGCCACCTGACAGGGGAGTACACTGAGGCTTTCTTT. Residues: CDSSHLTGEYTEAFF. The entire variable domain, with the rest obtained from reference TRBV14 and TRBJ1-1, is as follows: EAGVTQFPSHSVIEKGQTVTLRCDPISGHDNLYWYRRVMGKEIKFLLHFVKESKQDESGMPNNRFLAERTGGTYSTLKVQPAELEDSGVYFCDSSHLTGEYTEAFFGQGTRLTVV.

This clonotype was counted many times. The chain carries TRBV14 and TRBJ1-1, with 7 positions matching TRBD1. The junction had 4 bases not matched to a gene; V was cut back by 0 bases and J by 6 bases. The germline gives CDR1 SGHDN, CDR2 FVKESK. This CDR3 is built from 14 residues. The CDR3: CASSQENRGSEAFF. Here the CDR3 DNA reads TGTGCCAGCAGCCAAGAAAACAGGGGCTCTGAAGCTTTCTTT.

This clonotype is medium-sized (0.01 to 0.1%) in the sample. V gene TRBV12-3 or TRBV12-4 combines with J gene TRBJ1-6, with D unclear. V was trimmed by 2 bases and J by 5 bases, leaving 13 bases between them. This CDR3 is built from 16 residues. The CDR3 region has the DNA TGTGCCAGCAGTTTAAACCCTAAGGCGAATAATTCACCCCTCCACTTT. The encoded protein is CASSLNPKANNSPLHF.

In its sample, this clonotype ranks as medium-sized. The chain is built from TRBV4-1 and TRBJ2-3; 7 bases align to TRBD1. The V gene's germline CDR1 is MGHRA and CDR2 YSYEKL. The CDR3 runs to 14 residues. The trim removed 4 bases at V and 2 bases at J, leaving 3 bases unmatched. CDR3 nucleotide sequence: TGCGCCAGCAGCCCGGACAGGCTCACAGATACGCAGTATTTT. It is translated as CASSPDRLTDTQYF.

This clonotype is classed as medium-sized (0.01 to 0.1%). J is TRBJ2-5 and V is TRBV3-1; no reliable D call. The V end lost 2 bases, the J end lost 4 bases, and 8 bases lay between the germline ends. CDR3 length equals 13 residues. Per the germline V gene, CDR1 is LGHDT and CDR2 is YNNKEL (reference sequence). CDR3 nucleotide sequence: TGTGCCAGCAGCCAATCCACCGCAGAGACCCAGTACTTC. Amino acid sequence: CASSQSTAETQYF.

This clonotype is medium-sized. This chain links TRBV3-1 with TRBJ1-5; D gene unclear. CDR1 and CDR2 from the germline V gene are LGHDT and YNNKEL (reference sequence). This CDR3 contains 14 residues. Between the trimmed V and J ends, which lost 1 base and 4 bases, there was a span of 8 bases. CDR3 protein: CASSQGMGNQPQHF. The CDR3 region has the DNA TGTGCCAGCAGCCAAGGGATGGGGAATCAGCCCCAGCATTTT. The full variable domain, with the rest looked up from reference TRBV3-1 and TRBJ1-5, is DTAVSQTPKYLVTQMGNDKSIKCEQNLGHDTMYWYKQDSKKFLKIMFSYNNKELIINETVPNRFSPKSPDKAHLNLHINSLELGDSAVYFCASSQGMGNQPQHFGDGTRLSIL.

With respect to this clonotype: Here the CDR3 omits its conserved ending phenylalanine or tryptophan, so a read error is the likely source. The DNA is omitted, as the CDR3 cannot be located on it reliably, and the CDR3 follows TCRdb's listing. V and J are TRBV11-1 and TRBJ2-1; whether TRBD1, the table's D call, matches the DNA was not checked. In germline, CDR1 is SGHAT, CDR2 FQDESV (reference sequence). The CDR3 has 13 amino acids, counting both end residues. The CDR3 reads CAGSFNGGNEQLL.

Judged by abundance, this clonotype is medium-sized. The chain is built from TRBV11-3 and TRBJ2-5; D is unresolved. Trimming left V 3 bases short and J 1 base short, with 6 bases between. The CDR3 loop spans 13 amino acids. CDR1 is SGHNT and CDR2 is YENEEA in the germline V gene. This chain's CDR3 is CASSFSTQETQYF. CDR3 DNA: TGTGCCAGCAGCTTTTCGACCCAAGAGACCCAGTACTTC.

By frequency in the sample, this clonotype is medium-sized. An end of the junction does not agree with germline; a read error may underlie this. This sequence joins TRBV14 and TRBJ1-1, with 8 bases identical to TRBD1. Germline V gives CDR1 SGHDN, CDR2 FVKESK. The CDR3 is made up of 15 amino acids. The chain's CDR3 is CDSSHLTGEDTEAFF. CDR3 DNA: TGTGACAGCAGCCACCTGACAGGGGAGGACACTGAAGCTTTCTTT.

This clonotype is categorized as medium-sized (0.01 to 0.1%). The chain links TRBV18 to TRBJ1-2; D is unclear. Germline values: CDR1 KGHSH, CDR2 LQKENI. Trimming pared 2 bases from V and 7 bases from J, leaving 8 bases between. The CDR3 runs 12 residues. This CDR3 is CASSPRNGGYTF. The CDR3 coding sequence is TGTGCCAGCTCACCAAGGAACGGTGGCTACACCTTC.

By share of the sample, this clonotype is medium-sized. The CDR3 DNA sequence: TGTGCCAGCTCACCGAGGCAGTCTACCCACACTGAAGCTTTCTTT. Translated, it gives CASSPRQSTHTEAFF. The J gene is TRBJ1-1, the V gene TRBV18; D call uncertain. Germline CDR1 and CDR2: KGHSH and LQKENI. The CDR3 sequence is 15 residues long. V was shortened by 3 bases and J by 3 bases, with 14 bases between the two germline ends.

This clonotype is medium-sized in the sample. CDR3 in amino acids: CASSQLGGELFF. The CDR3 DNA follows: TGTGCCAGCAGCCAATTGGGAGGGGAGCTGTTTTTT. The chain has TRBV3-1 and TRBJ2-2; D uncertain. This CDR3 is built from 12 residues. The germline CDR1 and CDR2 sequences are LGHDT and YNNKEL (reference sequence). Trimming pared 2 bases from V and 8 bases from J, leaving 6 bases between.

This chain links TRBV7-9 with TRBJ2-3; D possibly corresponds to TRBD2 (5 bases). The V and J ends lost 7 bases and 0 bases respectively, with 17 bases between them. The CDR3 has 16 residues. In germline, CDR1 is SEHNR, CDR2 FQNEAQ (reference sequence). The CDR3 DNA reads as TGTGCCAGCATCGCCGGACTCGACTTTAGCACAGATACGCAGTATTTT. It translates to CASIAGLDFSTDTQYF.

By share, this clonotype ranks as medium-sized. This chain connects TRBV2 to TRBJ2-5, with a tentative D call TRBD1 (5 bases). Trimming took 3 bases from V and 4 from J, leaving 12 bases between them. CDR1 is SNHLY and CDR2 is FYNNEI in the germline V gene. The CDR3 runs 14 residues. CDR3 in DNA: TGTGCCAGCAGTGAGCAGGGTTCTCGAGAGACCCAGTACTTC. Amino acids: CASSEQGSRETQYF. The full variable domain, with the rest looked up from reference TRBV2 and TRBJ2-5, is EPEVTQTPSHQVTQMGQEVILRCVPISNHLYFYWYRQILGQKVEFLVSFYNNEISEKSEIFDDQFSVERPDGSNFTLKIRSTKLEDSAMYFCASSEQGSRETQYFGPGTRLLVL.

By share of the sample, this clonotype is hyperexpanded (1% or more). The V gene is TRBV6-6, the J gene TRBJ2-2; perhaps TRBD2 as D (5 bases). V was shortened by 2 bases and J by 10 bases, with 11 bases between the two germline ends. CDR1 and CDR2 (germline): MNHNY, SVGAGI (reference sequence). There are 13 residues in the CDR3. The CDR3 bases are TGTGCCAGCAGTTACGCTGAGGGAAAGGAGCTGTTTTTT. Protein sequence: CASSYAEGKELFF.

By share, this clonotype counts as medium-sized. V is TRBV9 and J is TRBJ2-5; possible D gene TRBD2, 6 bases. In germline, CDR1 is SGDLS, CDR2 YYNGEE. This CDR3 region has 15 residues. Trimming removed 4 bases from V and 5 bases from J, with 18 bases in between. CDR3 bases: TGTGCCAGCAGCACCCAGGTGGGCAGCGGGGAGACCCAGTACTTC. This codes for CASSTQVGSGETQYF. Drawing the rest from reference TRBV9 and TRBJ2-5, the complete variable domain is DSGVTQTPKHLITATGQRVTLRCSPRSGDLSVYWYQQSLDQGLQFLIQYYNGEERAKGNILERFSAQQFPDLHSELNLSSLELGDSALYFCASSTQVGSGETQYFGPGTRLLVL.

By sample share, this clonotype is large. The chain combines TRBV20-1 with TRBJ2-3, with a tentative D call TRBD1 (5 bases). V lost 3 bases and J lost 0, with 13 bases in between. The germline CDR1 and CDR2 sequences are DFQATT and SNEGSKA (reference sequence). The CDR3 runs to 15 residues. In DNA form, the CDR3 reads TGCAGTGCTAGTGCGACAGTTACTAGCACAGATACGCAGTATTTT. As protein: CSASATVTSTDTQYF.

V and J are TRBV20-1 and TRBJ1-1, with D hard to call. The CDR3 covers 12 residues. Per germline, CDR1 DFQATT and CDR2 SNEGSKA (reference sequence). Trimming shortened V by 3 bases and J by 8 bases, and 13 bases separated the two germline ends. DNA for the CDR3: TGCAGTGCTAGTGGGGTAACTCCCGAAGCTTTCTTT. Translated: CSASGVTPEAFF.

This clonotype qualifies as large. The rearrangement joins TRBV6-1 to TRBJ2-1, with 7 bases fitting TRBD2. Germline loops: CDR1 MNHNS, CDR2 SASEGT. The V and J ends lost 6 bases and 8 bases, in that order; junction bases with no gene match: 13. The CDR3 contains 15 residues. The CDR3 reads CASRRGVGGVYEQFF. Here the CDR3 DNA reads TGTGCCAGCAGACGGGGGGTTGGGGGAGTGTATGAGCAGTTCTTC.

By share of the sample, this clonotype is medium-sized. The J gene is TRBJ2-3, the V gene TRBV7-6; 10 bases match TRBD2. The V and J ends lost 2 bases and 0 bases, in that order; junction bases with no gene match: 8. CDR1 SGHVS and CDR2 FNYEAQ come from the germline V gene. This CDR3 is 18 amino acids long. CDR3 bases: TGTGCCAGCAGCTTACTAGGACTAGCGGTTCCTAGCACAGATACGCAGTATTTT. Its protein product is CASSLLGLAVPSTDTQYF.

By sample fraction, this clonotype is large. The chain recombines TRBV20-1 with TRBJ1-5, with D uncertain. From germline, CDR1 is DFQATT and CDR2 SNEGSKA (reference sequence). Trimming stripped 3 bases from V and 7 bases from J, with 13 bases between. The CDR3 covers 13 residues. CDR3 region: CSASMGEVQPQHF. The CDR3 DNA reads as TGCAGTGCTAGCATGGGCGAGGTACAGCCCCAGCATTTT.

This clonotype is deemed large. The chain has TRBV28 and TRBJ2-1, with 9 bases aligning to TRBD2. With 6 bases clipped from V and 5 bases from J, the junction kept 11 bases outside the gene matches. Germline loops: CDR1 MDHEN, CDR2 SYDVKM. CDR3 length: 16 residues. CDR3 sequence reads: CASSLPGLAGNNEQFF. The DNA for the CDR3 is TGTGCCAGCAGCCTACCAGGTCTAGCGGGAAACAATGAGCAGTTCTTC.

This chain links TRBV7-8 with TRBJ1-3, with D possibly TRBD1 on 6 matching bases. The CDR3 contains 19 residues. The germline V gene has CDR1 SGHVS and CDR2 FQNEAQ. With 1 base removed from V and 0 bases from J, the gap between germline ends came to 19 bases. This CDR3 is CASSLEDFGGLTSGNTIYF. Written as DNA, the CDR3 is TGTGCCAGCAGCTTAGAGGATTTCGGGGGCCTAACCTCTGGAAACACCATATATTTT.

This clonotype was detected ten times or more. V gene TRBV28 combines with J gene TRBJ2-7, with TRBD1 identical over 9 bases. The CDR3 has 15 residues. Germline V lookup: CDR1 MDHEN, CDR2 SYDVKM. V lost 6 bases to trimming and J lost 4 bases; unmatched junction nucleotides: 10. The CDR3 here is CASRLQGARTYEQYF. Here the CDR3 DNA reads TGTGCCAGCAGACTACAGGGGGCGCGAACTTACGAGCAGTACTTC.